This entry features one TCR beta chain sequence. As yet, its antigen is unknown. Only in-frame clones appear in the TCRdb table, and some are missing; sequencing was by immunoSEQ multiplex PCR. In the table there are 250,000 to 300,000 clones, 90% of which are singletons. Germline CDR1 and CDR2: MGHRA and YSYEKL. This CDR3 spans 16 amino acids. J gave up 5 bases and V 5 bases, and 14 bases lay outside the gene matches. The data belong to a study of cytomegalovirus exposure and HLA in healthy donors. Study outcomes and limitations: Reported performance of the classifier showed diagnosis of cytomegalovirus status with high specificity and sensitivity. Usually a TCR sequence was rare, but some public TCRs were found in many donors.

The rearrangement uses TRBV4-1 and TRBJ1-1, with 7 bases fitting TRBD1. The material sequenced was PBMCs. This TCR came from a woman younger than 30 in good health and CMV-seronegative. CDR3 DNA sequence: TGCGCCAGCAGCGACGTCAACAGGGGTGGAGATACTGAAGCTTTCTTT. This codes for CASSDVNRGGDTEAFF.